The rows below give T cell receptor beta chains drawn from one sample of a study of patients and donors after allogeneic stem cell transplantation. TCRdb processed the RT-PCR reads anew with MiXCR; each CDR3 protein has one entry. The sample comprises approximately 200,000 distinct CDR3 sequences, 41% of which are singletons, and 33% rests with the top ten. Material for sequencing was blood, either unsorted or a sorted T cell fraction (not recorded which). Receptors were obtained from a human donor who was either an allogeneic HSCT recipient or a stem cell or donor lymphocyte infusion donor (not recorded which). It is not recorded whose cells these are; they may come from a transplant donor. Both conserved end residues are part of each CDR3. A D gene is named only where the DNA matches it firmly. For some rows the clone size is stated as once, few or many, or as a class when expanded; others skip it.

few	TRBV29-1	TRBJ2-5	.	CSVQVLPGETQYF	TGCAGCGTTCAGGTCCTCCCGGGAGAGACCCAGTACTTC
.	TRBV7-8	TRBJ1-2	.	CASSSKLRHNGYTF	TGTGCCAGCAGCTCTAAACTCCGGCACAACGGCTACACCTTC
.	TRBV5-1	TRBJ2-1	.	CASSLREHEQFF	TGCGCCAGCAGCTTGCGTGAACATGAGCAGTTCTTC
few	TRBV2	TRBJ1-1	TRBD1	CASSEVGQANTEAFF	TGTGCCAGCAGTGAAGTCGGACAGGCTAACACTGAAGCTTTCTTT
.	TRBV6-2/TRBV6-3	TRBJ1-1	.	CASSATPANTEAFF	TGTGCCAGCAGTGCCACTCCGGCCAACACTGAAGCTTTCTTT
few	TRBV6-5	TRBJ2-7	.	CASSFTGIAEQYF	TGTGCCAGCAGTTTCACAGGGATCGCCGAGCAGTACTTC
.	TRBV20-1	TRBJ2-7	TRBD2	CSAIATSGFYEQYF	TGCAGTGCGATTGCGACTAGCGGTTTCTACGAGCAGTACTTC
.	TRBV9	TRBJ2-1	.	CASSVDRGNSRNEQFF	TGTGCCAGCAGCGTAGATAGAGGAAACAGCCGAAATGAGCAGTTCTTC
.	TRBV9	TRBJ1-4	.	CASSYQGQTYASYEKLFF	TGTGCCAGCAGTTACCAGGGACAAACCTATGCGTCCTATGAAAAACTGTTTTTT
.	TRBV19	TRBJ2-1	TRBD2	CASSPNPGLAPHNEQFF	TGTGCCAGTAGTCCAAATCCGGGACTAGCGCCTCACAATGAGCAGTTCTTC
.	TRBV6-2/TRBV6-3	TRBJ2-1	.	CASSYLGGLHFNEQFF	TGTGCCAGCAGTTACTTAGGGGGACTTCACTTCAATGAGCAGTTCTTC